Listed below are T cell receptor beta chains from one sample, sequenced in a study of T cell clones after liver transplantation. The assay was immunoSEQ multiplex PCR, and TCRdb's table has in-frame clones only and misses some. The table lists tens of thousands of clones, approximately 95% of them singletons. The sequences come from CD8+ T cells from blood, collected less than 27 months after liver transplant. The source of these receptors is a human patient who received a liver transplant. Some T cells may have come from the graft donor. Both conserved end residues are part of each CDR3. D genes are given only for firm matches. Expanded clones are given a class, and other clones once, few, many or no size at all.

j_call,clone_size,d_call,v_call,cdr3_aa,cdr3_nt
TRBJ2-3,.,.,TRBV4-1,CASSQGLGPDTQYF,TGCGCCAGCAGCCAGGGACTCGGGCCAGATACGCAGTATTTT
TRBJ2-7,.,.,TRBV9,CASSAGPSYEQYF,TGTGCCAGCAGCGCGGGGCCTTCCTACGAGCAGTACTTC
TRBJ2-3,.,.,TRBV27,CASSPGHHTDTQYF,TGTGCCAGCAGCCCGGGCCACCACACAGATACGCAGTATTTT
TRBJ2-1,.,.,TRBV6-4,CASSDSRQANEQFF,TGTGCCAGCAGTGACTCGAGGCAGGCCAATGAGCAGTTCTTC
TRBJ2-1,.,.,TRBV7-3,CASSFSYGREVTLPYNEQFF,TGTGCCAGCAGCTTCAGTTATGGACGAGAAGTCACTCTACCCTACAATGAGCAGTTCTTC
TRBJ2-5,.,TRBD1,TRBV5-1,CASSLLAPGQGAPQETQYF,TGCGCCAGCAGCTTGTTGGCCCCGGGACAGGGGGCCCCACAAGAGACCCAGTACTTC
TRBJ1-4,.,.,TRBV5-8,CASSFGVEKLFF,TGTGCCAGCAGCTTCGGCGTAGAAAAACTGTTTTTT
TRBJ2-3,once,.,TRBV7-7,CASSLTQGGADTQYF,TGTGCCAGCAGCTTAACACAGGGAGGCGCAGATACGCAGTATTTT
TRBJ2-7,.,.,TRBV21-1,CASSTEQGFGYEQYF,TGTGCCAGCAGCACAGAACAGGGGTTCGGGTACGAGCAGTACTTC
TRBJ1-3,.,.,TRBV7-9,CASSPGQRVVGNTIYF,TGTGCCAGCAGCCCGGGACAACGGGTGGTCGGAAACACCATATATTTT
TRBJ1-2,.,TRBD1,TRBV27,CASKDRGHGYTF,TGTGCCAGCAAGGACAGGGGACATGGCTACACCTTC
TRBJ2-1,.,.,TRBV18,CASSPPGLVSYNEQFF,TGTGCCAGCTCACCACCGGGGCTAGTCTCCTACAATGAGCAGTTCTTC
TRBJ2-7,.,.,TRBV12-1,CASSSILAGGPGLYEQYF,TGTGCCAGCAGCTCCATCTTGGCGGGAGGACCGGGTCTCTACGAGCAGTACTTC
TRBJ2-2,once,TRBD2,TRBV7-6,CASSPGLAGYTGELFF,TGTGCCAGCAGCCCCGGTCTAGCGGGTTACACCGGGGAGCTGTTTTTT
TRBJ1-4,.,.,TRBV28,CASSPRGRGRKLFF,TGTGCCAGCTCCCCCCGGGGGAGGGGAAGGAAACTGTTTTTT
TRBJ2-1,.,.,TRBV9,CASSDDANEQFF,TGTGCCAGCAGCGACGACGCCAATGAGCAGTTCTTC
TRBJ2-2,large,.,TRBV5-1,CASSPTGVGIPGELFF,TGCGCCAGCAGCCCAACAGGAGTAGGGATCCCCGGGGAGCTGTTTTTT
TRBJ2-7,.,TRBD2,TRBV27,CASSSAGGGSYEQYF,TGTGCCAGCAGTTCGGCGGGAGGGGGGTCCTACGAGCAGTACTTC
TRBJ1-3,.,.,TRBV10-3,CAISEGSSGNTIYF,TGTGCCATCAGTGAGGGCAGCTCTGGAAACACCATATATTTT
TRBJ2-1,.,TRBD1,TRBV7-8,CASSSGRGHLVEQFF,TGTGCCAGCAGCTCCGGTAGGGGGCACCTTGTCGAGCAGTTCTTC
TRBJ2-7,.,TRBD2,TRBV5-1,CASSLYLAGSYEQYF,TGCGCCAGCAGCTTGTACCTAGCGGGATCCTACGAGCAGTACTTC
TRBJ2-5,.,.,TRBV28,CASSPRTDSDETQYF,TGTGCCAGCAGTCCGAGGACAGACAGCGACGAGACCCAGTACTTC
TRBJ2-7,.,.,TRBV2,CASSGDNNEQYF,TGTGCCAGCAGTGGGGACAACAACGAGCAGTACTTC
TRBJ2-7,.,.,TRBV19,CASQGDGPPEQYF,TGTGCCAGTCAGGGAGACGGGCCGCCCGAGCAGTACTTC
TRBJ2-1,.,TRBD2,TRBV27,CASSFSGAPGNEQFF,TGTGCCAGCAGTTTCAGCGGGGCCCCCGGCAATGAGCAGTTCTTC